The rows below give T cell receptor beta chains drawn from one sample of a study of blood T cell repertoires in COVID-19. Assay: immunoSEQ multiplex PCR; the TCRdb copy retains only in-frame clones and omits some. This table holds more than 200,000 clones, approximately 86% found once. The sequenced sample was peripheral blood. Receptors were obtained from a man aged 30 to 45 with active or convalescent COVID-19. Both conserved end residues are part of each CDR3. D genes are given only for firm matches. Size is omitted from some rows. Given values are once, few, many or a class for expanded clones.

J gene | CDR3 length | clone size | V gene | D gene | CDR3 DNA | CDR3 protein
TRBJ2-1 | 14 | - | TRBV9 | TRBD2 | TGTGCCAGCAGCGCACTAGCGGGTTACAATGAGCAGTTCTTC | CASSALAGYNEQFF
TRBJ1-1 | 17 | - | TRBV10-1 | TRBD1 | TGCGCCAGCAGAAGGACAGGGCTTCTCCGAATGAACACTGAAGCTTTCTTT | CASRRTGLLRMNTEAFF
TRBJ1-1 | 16 | - | TRBV7-9 | - | TGTGCCAGCAGCCCTCCAGGAGCAGGGACTGGCACTGAAGCTTTCTTT | CASSPPGAGTGTEAFF
TRBJ1-1 | 15 | - | TRBV6-2/TRBV6-3 | TRBD1 | TGTGCCAGCAGTCAACCGGGACAGGGGTTCACTGAAGCTTTCTTT | CASSQPGQGFTEAFF
TRBJ1-2 | 13 | - | TRBV27 | - | TGTGCCAGCAGTTTACAGGGCTACTATGGCTACACCTTC | CASSLQGYYGYTF
TRBJ2-3 | 15 | - | TRBV12-5 | - | TGTGCTAGTGGTCGCGGGGGACAGGGCACAGATACGCAGTATTTT | CASGRGGQGTDTQYF
TRBJ2-1 | 15 | - | TRBV4-3 | - | TGCGCCAGCAGCCAAGATCCGTCCAGCTACAATGAGCAGTTCTTC | CASSQDPSSYNEQFF
TRBJ1-5 | 13 | once | TRBV5-6 | TRBD1 | TGTGCCAGCAGTTCAGGGGGTAATCAGCCCCAGCATTTT | CASSSGGNQPQHF
TRBJ2-5 | 17 | - | TRBV7-6 | TRBD2 | TGTGCCAGCAGCGAGGGCTCCGGGGGGGCCATGTGGGAGACCCAGTACTTC | CASSEGSGGAMWETQYF
TRBJ2-6 | 18 | - | TRBV6-2/TRBV6-3 | - | TGTGCCAGCAGTTATGTGGCAGGGGATCTATCTGGGGCCAACGTCCTGACTTTC | CASSYVAGDLSGANVLTF
TRBJ1-6 | 13 | - | TRBV5-1 | - | TGCGCCAGCAGCTTGGCCGGGAATTCACCCCTCCACTTT | CASSLAGNSPLHF
TRBJ2-3 | 15 | many | TRBV7-6 | - | TGTGCCAGCACTACCGCGGGGCGATACACAGATACGCAGTATTTT | CASTTAGRYTDTQYF
TRBJ1-1 | 19 | - | TRBV7-8 | - | TGTGCCAGCAGCTTGTCGCGGGGACGCTGGCCAGGGACGAACACTGAAGCTTTCTTT | CASSLSRGRWPGTNTEAFF
TRBJ1-6 | 14 | once | TRBV2 | - | TGTGCCAGCAGCGGACAAAGCGATAATTCACCCCTCCACTTT | CASSGQSDNSPLHF
TRBJ2-1 | 16 | - | TRBV5-5 | TRBD2 | TGTGCCAGCAGCCCTGAACTAGCGGGGGGGCGTAATGAGCAGTTCTTC | CASSPELAGGRNEQFF
TRBJ2-7 | 15 | - | TRBV4-1 | TRBD1 | TGCGCCAGCAGCCATGGGACAGGGGCGGCCTACGAGCAGTACTTC | CASSHGTGAAYEQYF
TRBJ1-1 | 18 | - | TRBV19 | - | TGTGCCAGTAGTATAGTCGGGCCGAAGCTTGGGGCGAACACTGAAGCTTTCTTT | CASSIVGPKLGANTEAFF
TRBJ1-1 | 13 | few | TRBV6-4 | - | TGTGCCAGCAGTGTTGAGGTGAACACTGAAGCTTTCTTT | CASSVEVNTEAFF
TRBJ2-5 | 16 | few | TRBV27 | TRBD2 | TGTGCCAGCAGGCGACTAGCGGGGGGGGGCAAGGAGACCCAGTACTTC | CASRRLAGGGKETQYF
TRBJ2-2 | 16 | - | TRBV27 | TRBD2 | TGTGCCAGCAGTTACGGACTAGCGGGGAACACCGGGGAGCTGTTTTTT | CASSYGLAGNTGELFF
TRBJ1-2 | 16 | - | TRBV18 | - | TGTGCCAGCTCACCAATCCTCTCGGAGGCCAAGTCAGGCTACACCTTC | CASSPILSEAKSGYTF
TRBJ1-3 | 14 | - | TRBV5-6 | - | TGTGCCAGCTCGAGACTGAGCTCTGGAAACACCATATATTTT | CASSRLSSGNTIYF
TRBJ2-7 | 14 | - | TRBV7-9 | - | TGTGCCAGCAGCTTGGGTTGGGGCCCCTACGAGCAGTACTTC | CASSLGWGPYEQYF
TRBJ1-6 | 14 | - | TRBV30 | - | TGTGCCTGGAGTCGCGGGATTCTCAATTCACCCCTCCACTTT | CAWSRGILNSPLHF
TRBJ1-1 | 16 | - | TRBV6-2/TRBV6-3 | - | TGTGCCAGCAGTTACTCGGGCTCGTCCGGCAACACTGAAGCTTTCTTT | CASSYSGSSGNTEAFF
TRBJ2-3 | 13 | few | TRBV11-2 | - | TGTGCCAGCAGGGAGGGTGGGTACGATACGCAGTATTTT | CASREGGYDTQYF
TRBJ1-5 | 15 | once | TRBV4-3 | TRBD1 | TGCGCCAGCAGCCAGTACAGGGGAAGCAATCAGCCCCAGCATTTT | CASSQYRGSNQPQHF
TRBJ1-2 | 14 | - | TRBV24-1 | - | TGTGCCACCAGTGATAAATGGACACTGTATGGCTACACCTTC | CATSDKWTLYGYTF
TRBJ1-5 | 15 | - | TRBV27 | TRBD1 | TGTGCCAGCAGTTCCGGGACAGGGGGCGTTCAGCCCCAGCATTTT | CASSSGTGGVQPQHF
TRBJ1-4 | 15 | - | TRBV6-5 | TRBD1 | TGTGCCAGCAGGGGCACAGGGGGCCCCTATGAAAAACTGTTTTTT | CASRGTGGPYEKLFF
TRBJ1-1 | 13 | - | TRBV19 | - | TGTGCCAGTAGTCCGCACAGGGACACTGAAGCTTTCTTT | CASSPHRDTEAFF
TRBJ2-5 | 17 | - | TRBV6-2/TRBV6-3 | TRBD2 | TGTGCCAGCAGCCCTCGGGCCCTAGCGGGGTTAAGGAAGACCCAGTACTTC | CASSPRALAGLRKTQYF
TRBJ1-2 | 16 | - | TRBV6-5 | TRBD1 | TGTGCCAGCAGTTACGGACAGGGAATGGCTAACTATGGCTACACCTTC | CASSYGQGMANYGYTF
TRBJ1-6 | 15 | - | TRBV6-6 | - | TGTGCCAGCAGTTACTCCGGGGATTATAATTCACCCCTCCACTTT | CASSYSGDYNSPLHF
TRBJ1-5 | 13 | - | TRBV4-1 | - | TGCGCCAGCAGCCAAGGCCGGAATCAGCCCCAGCATTTT | CASSQGRNQPQHF
TRBJ2-2 | 14 | - | TRBV5-1 | - | TGCGCCAGCAGCTTGACAGGGAGCACCGGGGAGCTGTTTTTT | CASSLTGSTGELFF
TRBJ1-1 | 15 | - | TRBV30 | - | TGTGCCTGGAGTCCTAATCTCTCCCGTCACACTGAAGCTTTCTTT | CAWSPNLSRHTEAFF
TRBJ2-3 | 16 | once | TRBV7-8 | TRBD2 | TGTGCCAGCAGCCGGGTAGCGGGGGCACGCACAGATACGCAGTATTTT | CASSRVAGARTDTQYF
TRBJ2-7 | 14 | - | TRBV18 | - | TGTGCCAGCTCACCCTTCAACGCCCCGGACGAGCAGTACTTC | CASSPFNAPDEQYF
TRBJ1-1 | 11 | - | TRBV19 | - | TGTGCCACCGAGGGGAACACTGAAGCTTTCTTT | CATEGNTEAFF
TRBJ2-2 | 16 | - | TRBV18 | TRBD1 | TGTGCCAGCTCACCCGACAGGGCTAGGCACACCGGGGAGCTGTTTTTT | CASSPDRARHTGELFF
TRBJ1-2 | 17 | - | TRBV6-1 | - | TGTGCCAGCAGTGAATTTTTTTCCGGGCAGGAAAGGGGGAGCTACACCTTC | CASSEFFSGQERGSYTF
TRBJ1-2 | 13 | - | TRBV12-3/TRBV12-4 | TRBD1 | TGTGCCAGCAGTACCGGGACAGGGGGTGGCTACACCTTC | CASSTGTGGGYTF